This T cell receptor (beta chain) was found in a study of shared clonotypes between healthy human individuals. Points from the study as a whole: Generally, estimated richness proved larger in naive subsets than it did in memory subsets. Shared clonotypes across all four donors exceeded non-shared ones in generation probability.

Researchers divided each subset's genomic DNA evenly across several immunoSEQ plates. TCRdb keeps only in-frame clones here, not all; method: immunoSEQ multiplex PCR. The data show under 2.5 million clones, about nine tenths seen once. The CDR3 has 16 residues. Germline lookup yields CDR1 LNHDA and CDR2 SQIVND (reference sequence). V shed 1 base and J shed 2 bases, with 12 bases lying between them. A remark on this clone: Its cognate antigen is unknown.

Sequencing input: naive CD4+ T cells from PBMCs. Subset in this sample: CD45RA+ positively selected. The receptor was isolated from a man between 18 and 29 years old in good health. Some clones in this sample may be carry-over from other donors' samples. This chain uses TRBV19 with TRBJ1-5, with a tentative D call TRBD1 (6 bases). The CDR3 region is CASSIVGGSGNQPQHF. The DNA for the CDR3 is TGTGCCAGTAGTATAGTAGGGGGTTCGGGCAATCAGCCCCAGCATTTT.